Sequencing of this T cell receptor (beta chain) was carried out in a study of blood T cell repertoires in COVID-19. CDR3 length: 15 amino acids. V dropped 4 bases and J dropped 3 bases, with 16 bases sitting between them. The germline CDR1 and CDR2 sequences are MDHEN and SYDVKM. The sample holds one count of this clone. Produced via immunoSEQ multiplex PCR; TCRdb's table is partial and in-frame only. The sample carries approximately 300,000 clones, approximately 91% recorded once. This rearrangement joins TRBV28 to TRBJ2-7; weak D call: TRBD1 (5 bases). Sequencing input: PBMCs or T cells enriched from blood (not recorded which). This TCR derives from a woman in her 30s who had been exposed to COVID-19. The chain's CDR3 is CASSYPQGIGYEQYF. The CDR3 coding sequence is TGTGCCAGCAGTTATCCCCAGGGTATAGGCTACGAGCAGTACTTC. Filled out from reference TRBV28 and TRBJ2-7, the complete variable domain reads DVKVTQSSRYLVKRTGEKVFLECVQDMDHENMFWYRQDPGLGLRLIYFSYDVKMKEKGDIPEGYSVSREKKERFSLILESASTNQTSMYLCASSYPQGIGYEQYFGPGTRLTVT.